The sequence of this T cell receptor (beta chain) was determined in a study of shared clonotypes between healthy human individuals. Recent vaccinations or acute infections were absent in the healthy HIV-negative adult donors. All donors were Caucasian adults living in Nashville, Tennessee. The study used about 90 million PBMCs per unsorted sample for genomic DNA. Ten immunoSEQ deep assay plates held the unsorted PBMC DNA. Only in-frame clones appear in the TCRdb table, and some are missing; sequencing was by immunoSEQ multiplex PCR. The table has about 500,000 clones, approximately 77% seen once. This sequence originates from a woman aged 40 to 50 in good health. Some clones in this sample may be carry-over from other donors' samples. Sequencing was performed on PBMCs.

CDR3 nucleotide sequence: TGTGCCAGCTCACTGGGGCTGAACACTGAAGCTTTCTTT. Amino acids: CASSLGLNTEAFF. The chain employs TRBV18 and TRBJ1-1; possibly TRBD1 for D (5 bases). Germline V gene lookup returns CDR1 KGHSH and CDR2 LQKENI. Between the trimmed V and J ends, which lost 4 bases and 0 bases, there was a span of 6 bases. This CDR3 has 13 residues.